Here is one T cell receptor beta chain with its context. Trimming removed 2 bases from V and 3 bases from J, with 11 bases in between. CDR3 length: 15 residues. TCRalpha and TCRbeta libraries were amplified separately by semi-nested PCR with TRAC or TRBC reverse primers. cDNA synthesis used about 3 to 500 ng of total RNA. TCRdb reprocessed the 5' RACE reads via MiXCR and lists one record per CDR3 protein. The repertoire includes under 2,500 distinct CDR3 sequences, around 10% of them detected once, and less than 3.5% sits in the top ten. Bead-based magnetic selection enriched CD8+ T cells. Input was 40,000 to 200,000 sorted cells per sample. This sample is drawn from a study of T cells generated in artificial thymic organoids. Study-level background: Some experiments further sorted thymic T cells to remove CD4 immature single positive or double positive precursors.

This receptor was obtained from a human donor who gave cord blood stem cells for thymic organoid culture, a cardiac surgery patient who gave postnatal thymus, or a blood donor (not recorded which). This chain connects TRBV12-3 or TRBV12-4 to TRBJ1-5, with D perhaps matching TRBD1 (6 bases). The sample consisted of naive CD8+ T cells from the thymus. This sample's subset: CD3+TCRalphabeta+CD8SP T cells; for blood, CD45RO-CCR7+ naive CD8+ T cells. The CDR3 spells CASSLTGHHNQPQHF. The CDR3 region has the DNA TGTGCCAGCAGTTTAACGGGACACCACAATCAGCCCCAGCATTTT.